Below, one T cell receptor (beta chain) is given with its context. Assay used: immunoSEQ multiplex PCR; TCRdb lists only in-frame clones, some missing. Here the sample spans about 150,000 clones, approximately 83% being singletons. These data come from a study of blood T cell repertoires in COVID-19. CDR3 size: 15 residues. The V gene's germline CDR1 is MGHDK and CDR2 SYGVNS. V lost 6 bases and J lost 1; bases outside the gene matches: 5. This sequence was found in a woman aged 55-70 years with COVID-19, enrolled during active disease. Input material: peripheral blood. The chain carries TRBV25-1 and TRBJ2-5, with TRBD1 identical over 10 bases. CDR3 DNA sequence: TGTGCCAGCAGGATGGGACAGGGGCGCCAAGAGACCCAGTACTTC. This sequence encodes CASRMGQGRQETQYF.